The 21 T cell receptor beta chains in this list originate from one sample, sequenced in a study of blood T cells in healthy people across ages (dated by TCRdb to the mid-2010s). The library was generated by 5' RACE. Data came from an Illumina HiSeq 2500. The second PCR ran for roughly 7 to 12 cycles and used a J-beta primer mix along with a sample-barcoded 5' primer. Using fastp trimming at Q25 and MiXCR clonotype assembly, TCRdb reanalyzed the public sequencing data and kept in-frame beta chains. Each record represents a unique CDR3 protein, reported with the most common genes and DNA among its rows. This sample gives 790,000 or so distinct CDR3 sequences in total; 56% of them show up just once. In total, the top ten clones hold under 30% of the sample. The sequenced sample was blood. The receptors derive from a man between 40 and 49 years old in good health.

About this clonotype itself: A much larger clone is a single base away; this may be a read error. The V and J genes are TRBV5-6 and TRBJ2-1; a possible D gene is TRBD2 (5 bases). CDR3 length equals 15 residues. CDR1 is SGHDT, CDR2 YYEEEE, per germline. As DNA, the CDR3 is TGTGCCAGCAGCTCCGGGGAAAGCTCCTGCAATGAGCAGTTCTTC. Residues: CASSSGESSCNEQFF.

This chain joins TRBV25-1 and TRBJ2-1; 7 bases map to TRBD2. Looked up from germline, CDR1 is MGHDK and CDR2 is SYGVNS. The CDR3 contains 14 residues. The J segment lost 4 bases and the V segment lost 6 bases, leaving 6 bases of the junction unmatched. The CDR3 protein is CASRGAGEYNEQFF. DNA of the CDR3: TGTGCCAGCAGAGGGGCGGGGGAGTACAATGAGCAGTTCTTC.

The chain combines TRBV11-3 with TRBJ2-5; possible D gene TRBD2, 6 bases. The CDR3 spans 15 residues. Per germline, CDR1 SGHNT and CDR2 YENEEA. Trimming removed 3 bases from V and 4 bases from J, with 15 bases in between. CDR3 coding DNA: TGTGCCAGCAGCTTCTCTAGCGCCGGCCTAGAGACCCAGTACTTC. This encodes CASSFSSAGLETQYF.

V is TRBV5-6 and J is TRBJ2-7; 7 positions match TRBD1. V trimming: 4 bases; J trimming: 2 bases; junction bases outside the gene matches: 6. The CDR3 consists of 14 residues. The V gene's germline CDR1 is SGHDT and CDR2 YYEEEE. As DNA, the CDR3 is TGTGCCAGCAGCGTACGGGACAGAGCCTACGAGCAGTACTTC. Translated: CASSVRDRAYEQYF. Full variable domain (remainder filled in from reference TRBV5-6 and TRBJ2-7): DAGVTQSPTHLIKTRGQQVTLRCSPKSGHDTVSWYQQALGQGPQFIFQYYEEEERQRGNFPDRFSGHQFPNYSSELNVNALLLGDSALYLCASSVRDRAYEQYFGPGTRLTVT.

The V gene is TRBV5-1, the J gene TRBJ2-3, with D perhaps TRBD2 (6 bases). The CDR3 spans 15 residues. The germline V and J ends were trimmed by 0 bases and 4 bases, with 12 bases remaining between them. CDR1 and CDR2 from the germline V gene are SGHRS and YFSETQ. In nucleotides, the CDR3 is TGCGCCAGCAGCTTGGGTCGCGGGACCTCAGATACGCAGTATTTT. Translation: CASSLGRGTSDTQYF.

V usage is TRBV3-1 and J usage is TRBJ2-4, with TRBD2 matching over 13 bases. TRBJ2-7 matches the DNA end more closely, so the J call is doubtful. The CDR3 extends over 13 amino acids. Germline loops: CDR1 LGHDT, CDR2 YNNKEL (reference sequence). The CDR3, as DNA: TGTGCCACTGTCGGGACTAGCGGGACCGAGCAGTACTTC. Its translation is CATVGTSGTEQYF.

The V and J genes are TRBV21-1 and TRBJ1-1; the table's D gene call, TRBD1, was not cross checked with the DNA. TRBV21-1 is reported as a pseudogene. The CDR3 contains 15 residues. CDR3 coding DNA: TGTGCCAGCACACCGGGACAGGGGGCGAACACTGAAGCTTTCTTT. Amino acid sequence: CASTPGQGANTEAFF.

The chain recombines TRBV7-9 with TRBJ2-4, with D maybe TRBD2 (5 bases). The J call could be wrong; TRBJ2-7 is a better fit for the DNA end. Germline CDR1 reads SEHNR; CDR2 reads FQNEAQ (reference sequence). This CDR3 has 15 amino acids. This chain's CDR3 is CASSGLSSARAEQYF. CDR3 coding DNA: TGTGCCAGCAGTGGTCTGTCAAGCGCGAGGGCCGAGCAGTACTTC.

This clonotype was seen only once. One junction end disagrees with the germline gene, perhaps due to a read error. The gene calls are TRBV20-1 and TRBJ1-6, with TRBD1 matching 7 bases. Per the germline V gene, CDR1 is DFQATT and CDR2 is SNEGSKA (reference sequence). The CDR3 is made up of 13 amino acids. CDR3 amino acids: CSAGTAKNSPLHF. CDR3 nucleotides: TGCAGTGCTGGGACAGCTAAGAATTCACCTCTCCACTTT.

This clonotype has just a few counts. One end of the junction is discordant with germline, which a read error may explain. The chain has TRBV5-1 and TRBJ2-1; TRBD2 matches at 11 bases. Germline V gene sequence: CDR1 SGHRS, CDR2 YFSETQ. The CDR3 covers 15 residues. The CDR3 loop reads CASSAGTSGYNEQFF. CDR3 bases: TGTGCCAGCAGCGCCGGGACTAGCGGTTACAATGAGCAGTTCTTC.

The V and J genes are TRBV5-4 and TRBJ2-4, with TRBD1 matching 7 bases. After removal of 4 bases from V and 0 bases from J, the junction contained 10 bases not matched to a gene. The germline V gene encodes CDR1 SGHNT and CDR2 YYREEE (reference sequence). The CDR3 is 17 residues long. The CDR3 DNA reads TGTGCCAGCAGCATCGCCGGGACAGCCTTAGCCAAAAACATTCAGTACTTC. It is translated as CASSIAGTALAKNIQYF.

The CDR3 coding sequence is TGTGCCAGCAGTCGGGACAGCCCAGATACGCAGTATTTT. The encoded protein is CASSRDSPDTQYF. The V and J genes are TRBV6-1 and TRBJ2-3, with 7 nucleotides matching TRBD1. CDR1 and CDR2 (germline): MNHNS, SASEGT. The V segment lost 5 bases and the J segment 4 bases; nucleotides outside the gene matches: 3. This CDR3 contains 13 residues.

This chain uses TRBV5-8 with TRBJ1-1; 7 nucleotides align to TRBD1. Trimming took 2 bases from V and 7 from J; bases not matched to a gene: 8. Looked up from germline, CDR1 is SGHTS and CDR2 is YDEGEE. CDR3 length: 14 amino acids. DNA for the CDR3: TGTGCCAGCAGCTTCAGGGGGAGGGACGGTGAAGCTTTCTTT. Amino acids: CASSFRGRDGEAFF. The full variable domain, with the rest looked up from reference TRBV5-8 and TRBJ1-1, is EAGVTQSPTHLIKTRGQQATLRCSPISGHTSVYWYQQALGLGLQFLLWYDEGEERNRGNFPPRFSGRQFPNYSSELNVNALELEDSALYLCASSFRGRDGEAFFGQGTRLTVV.

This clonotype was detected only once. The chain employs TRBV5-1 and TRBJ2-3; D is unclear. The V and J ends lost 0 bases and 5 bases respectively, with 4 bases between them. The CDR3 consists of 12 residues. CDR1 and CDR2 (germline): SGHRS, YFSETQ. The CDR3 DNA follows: TGCGCCAGCAGCTTGGATCAAGATACGCAGTATTTT. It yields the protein CASSLDQDTQYF.

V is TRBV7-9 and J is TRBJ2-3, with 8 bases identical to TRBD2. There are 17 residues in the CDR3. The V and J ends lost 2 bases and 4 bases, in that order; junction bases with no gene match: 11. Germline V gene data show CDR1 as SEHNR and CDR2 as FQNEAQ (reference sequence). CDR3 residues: CASSLLGLAQSSDTQYF. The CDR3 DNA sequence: TGTGCCAGCAGCTTACTAGGACTAGCCCAGAGTTCAGATACGCAGTATTTT.

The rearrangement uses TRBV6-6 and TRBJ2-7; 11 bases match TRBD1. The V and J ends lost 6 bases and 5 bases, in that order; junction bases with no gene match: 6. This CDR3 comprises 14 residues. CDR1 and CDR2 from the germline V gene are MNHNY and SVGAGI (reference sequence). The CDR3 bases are TGTGCCAGCAGGTTGCCGGGACAGGGGGACGAGCAGTACTTC. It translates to CASRLPGQGDEQYF.

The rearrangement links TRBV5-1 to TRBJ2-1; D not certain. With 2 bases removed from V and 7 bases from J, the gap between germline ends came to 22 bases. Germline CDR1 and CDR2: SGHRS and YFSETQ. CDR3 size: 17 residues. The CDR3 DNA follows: TGCGCCAGCAGCTTTTACATCCTAGGACCGGTTCCTAATGAGCAGTTCTTC. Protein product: CASSFYILGPVPNEQFF. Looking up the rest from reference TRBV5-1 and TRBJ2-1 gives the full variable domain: KAGVTQTPRYLIKTRGQQVTLSCSPISGHRSVSWYQQTPGQGLQFLFEYFSETQRNKGNFPGRFSGRQFSNSRSEMNVSTLELGDSALYLCASSFYILGPVPNEQFFGPGTRLTVL.

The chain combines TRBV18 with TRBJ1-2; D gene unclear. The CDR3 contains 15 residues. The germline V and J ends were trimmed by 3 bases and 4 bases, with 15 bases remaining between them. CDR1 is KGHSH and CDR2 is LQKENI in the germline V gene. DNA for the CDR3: TGTGCCAGCTCACCCCTGGAGGGATGGAGCTATGGCTACACCTTC. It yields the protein CASSPLEGWSYGYTF.

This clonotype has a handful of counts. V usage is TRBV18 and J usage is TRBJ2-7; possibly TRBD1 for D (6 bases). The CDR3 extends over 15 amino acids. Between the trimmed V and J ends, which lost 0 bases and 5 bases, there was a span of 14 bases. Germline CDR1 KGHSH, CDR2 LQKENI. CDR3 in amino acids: CASSPPFGGSDEQYF. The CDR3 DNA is TGTGCCAGCTCACCACCGTTTGGGGGCTCGGACGAGCAGTACTTC.

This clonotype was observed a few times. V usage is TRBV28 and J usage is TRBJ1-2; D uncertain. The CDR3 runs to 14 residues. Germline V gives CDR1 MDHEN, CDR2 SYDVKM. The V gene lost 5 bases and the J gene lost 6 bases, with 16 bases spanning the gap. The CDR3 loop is CASSHMASNHGYTF. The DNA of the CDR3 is TGTGCCAGCAGTCACATGGCATCCAACCATGGCTACACCTTC.

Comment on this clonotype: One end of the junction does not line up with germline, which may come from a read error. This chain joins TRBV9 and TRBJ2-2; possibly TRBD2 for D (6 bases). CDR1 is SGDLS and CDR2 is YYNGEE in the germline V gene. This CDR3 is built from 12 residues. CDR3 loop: CASSVVAGGLFF. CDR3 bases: TGTGCCAGCAGCGTAGTAGCCGGGGGGCTGTTTTTT.